The text below deals with one T cell receptor beta chain. The sample is drawn from a study of cytomegalovirus exposure and HLA in healthy donors. Primers: 60 Vbeta forward and 13 Jbeta reverse. Assay: immunoSEQ multiplex PCR; the TCRdb copy retains only in-frame clones and omits some. Of about 79,000 clones detected, about two thirds appear once; the ten largest clones hold approximately 8.9%. The V gene end was trimmed by 10 bases and the J gene end by 5 bases; junction bases not matched to a gene: 11. Germline V gene data show CDR1 as WSHSY and CDR2 as SAAADI. CDR3 length equals 14 residues. This clonotype originated in a man aged 55 to 70 in good health and CMV-seronegative. The chain combines TRBV10-2 with TRBJ2-1, with TRBD1 identical over 7 bases. Source material: PBMCs. Here the CDR3 DNA reads TGCGCCACCAACAGGGGCCCAGGTGACAATGAGCAGTTCTTC. Encoded protein: CATNRGPGDNEQFF.